Shown below are 9 T cell receptor beta chains from a single sample sequenced in a study of T cells in localized non-small cell lung cancer. The repertoire was sequenced with immunoSEQ multiplex PCR; TCRdb's copy has only in-frame clones and lacks some. This sample has approximately 65,000 clones, with 81% found just once. This specimen consisted of PBMCs, obtained before any cancer treatment. The receptors originated from a man aged 35-75 years with stage II lung adenocarcinoma.

Only one count was recorded for this clone. The chain combines TRBV7-9 with TRBJ1-2; D is unclear. The CDR3 has 16 residues. CDR1 and CDR2 from the germline V gene are SEHNR and FQNEAQ (reference sequence). Trimming cost V 4 bases and J 1 base, with 16 bases left between them. The CDR3 loop reads CASSSPGRSHNYGYTF. The CDR3 nucleotides read TGTGCCAGCAGCTCCCCCGGACGGAGCCATAACTATGGCTACACCTTC.

The chain combines TRBV4-1 with TRBJ2-5, with 7 nucleotides matching TRBD1. Germline assignment: CDR1 MGHRA and CDR2 YSYEKL. This CDR3 spans 15 amino acids. After removal of 0 bases from V and 4 bases from J, the junction contained 5 bases not matched to a gene. CDR3 coding DNA: TGCGCCAGCAGCCAAGATTCGACAGGGAGAGAGACCCAGTACTTC. It is translated as CASSQDSTGRETQYF.

This clone came up a few times. The chain carries TRBV5-1 and TRBJ2-7, with D perhaps matching TRBD1 or TRBD2 (5 bases each). This CDR3 has 14 residues. The germline V gene has CDR1 SGHRS and CDR2 YFSETQ. Deletions cut 2 bases from V and 5 bases from J, with 14 bases between. The CDR3 is CASSFQGASNEQYF. The CDR3 DNA follows: TGCGCCAGCAGCTTCCAAGGGGCTAGCAACGAGCAGTACTTC.

The rearrangement links TRBV6-5 to TRBJ2-1; 10 bases line up with TRBD1. The CDR3 loop spans 15 amino acids. Unmatched junction bases numbered 7, after V lost 5 bases and J lost 6 bases. Germline CDR1 reads MNHEY; CDR2 reads SVGAGI. Here the CDR3 DNA reads TGTGCCAGCAGTCAGACAGGGGGCGCAATCAATGAGCAGTTCTTC. As protein: CASSQTGGAINEQFF.

This rearrangement joins TRBV7-3 to TRBJ2-1; tentative D call: TRBD1 (6 bases). From germline, CDR1 is SGHTA and CDR2 FQGTGA. This CDR3 has 15 residues. V was pared by 2 bases and J by 9 bases, with 17 bases between. In DNA, the CDR3 is TGTGCCAGCAGCTTAGGACAGTCAGCTTCGAGTGAGCAGTTCTTC. This gives the protein CASSLGQSASSEQFF.

V gene TRBV5-1 combines with J gene TRBJ2-3; possibly TRBD2 for D (5 bases). This CDR3 is built from 15 residues. Germline V CDR1 and CDR2: SGHRS, YFSETQ. Trimming removed 1 base from V and 0 bases from J, with 9 bases in between. The CDR3: CASSLSQRSTDTQYF. The CDR3 nucleotides are TGCGCCAGCAGCTTGTCCCAGCGGAGCACAGATACGCAGTATTTT. The full variable domain, its missing parts supplied by reference TRBV5-1 and TRBJ2-3, is KAGVTQTPRYLIKTRGQQVTLSCSPISGHRSVSWYQQTPGQGLQFLFEYFSETQRNKGNFPGRFSGRQFSNSRSEMNVSTLELGDSALYLCASSLSQRSTDTQYFGPGTRLTVL.

The CDR3 loop reads CASSARTANNEKLFF. In nucleotides, the CDR3 is TGTGCCAGCAGCGCCCGGACAGCTAATAATGAAAAACTGTTTTTT. This chain connects TRBV7-9 to TRBJ1-4; weak D call: TRBD1 (6 bases). CDR1 and CDR2 from the germline V gene are SEHNR and FQNEAQ (reference sequence). Trimming removed 5 bases from V and 4 bases from J, with 14 bases in between. CDR3 length: 15 residues.

V usage is TRBV2 and J usage is TRBJ1-2; D uncertain. V was shortened by 1 base and J by 7 bases, with 16 bases between the two germline ends. From germline, CDR1 is SNHLY and CDR2 FYNNEI. CDR3 size: 15 residues. The CDR3 DNA sequence: TGTGCCAGCAGTGAAGTAAAGGGAGGGTTTTTTGGCTACACCTTC. Translated, it gives CASSEVKGGFFGYTF.

This rearrangement joins TRBV6-5 to TRBJ2-3; unclear D gene. Looked up from germline, CDR1 is MNHEY and CDR2 is SVGAGI. This CDR3 has 14 amino acids. V lost 6 bases, J lost 0 bases, and 10 bases lay in between. The chain's CDR3 is CASRGISSTDTQYF. The CDR3 DNA reads as TGTGCCAGCAGGGGGATTTCTAGCACAGATACGCAGTATTTT.